This entry features one T cell receptor beta chain sequence. These data come from a study of spatial heterogeneity in lung cancer. For the study at large: Alpha-chain sequences were consistently detected less often than beta-chain sequences.

The CDR3 loop spans 15 amino acids. The V end was cut by 0 bases, the J end by 2 bases, with 10 bases between. Germline CDR1 is LGHNA and CDR2 is YSLEER. TCRdb independently ran MiXCR on the 5' RACE reads; one entry per CDR3 protein. The table includes more than 80,000 distinct CDR3 sequences, about 12% detected once. Time point defined: sample taken at primary tumor resection. Frozen PBMC, nontumor lung or tumor provided whole RNA, which was sequenced unsorted. This sequence joins TRBV4-3 and TRBJ2-5; no clear D gene. This TCR came from a male donor with early-stage non-small cell lung cancer. Here the sequenced sample was PBMCs, taken at surgery. The CDR3 bases are TGCGCCAGCAGCCAAGATAGGCAGTTACAAGAGACCCAGTACTTC. This encodes CASSQDRQLQETQYF.